The rows below give T cell receptor beta chains drawn from one sample of a study of blood T cell repertoires in COVID-19. Assay: immunoSEQ multiplex PCR; the TCRdb copy retains only in-frame clones and omits some. The data contain some 240,000 clones, 75% to 90% of them singletons. Sample: peripheral blood. These receptors originate from a woman in her fifties or sixties with active or convalescent COVID-19. Both conserved end residues are part of each CDR3. Each record gives: D gene, J gene, V gene, clone size, CDR3 length, CDR3 protein, CDR3 DNA. The D gene is left open where the match is weak. Clone size appears in some rows only: once, few, many, or a class for an expanded clone.

D gene: TRBD1
J gene: TRBJ1-1
V gene: TRBV9
clone size: few
CDR3 length: 14
CDR3 protein: CASSGDSMNTEAFF
CDR3 DNA: TGTGCCAGCAGCGGGGACAGTATGAACACTGAAGCTTTCTTT

D gene: -
J gene: TRBJ2-1
V gene: TRBV29-1
clone size: -
CDR3 length: 12
CDR3 protein: CSVGAPNNEQFF
CDR3 DNA: TGCAGCGTTGGGGCGCCGAACAATGAGCAGTTCTTC

D gene: -
J gene: TRBJ1-3
V gene: TRBV18
clone size: -
CDR3 length: 14
CDR3 protein: CASSPEVIRNTIYF
CDR3 DNA: TGTGCCAGCTCACCGGAGGTGATCAGAAACACCATATATTTT

D gene: -
J gene: TRBJ1-1
V gene: TRBV18
clone size: -
CDR3 length: 16
CDR3 protein: CASSPGTSNLNTEAFF
CDR3 DNA: TGTGCCAGCTCACCCGGGACTTCGAATCTGAACACTGAAGCTTTCTTT

D gene: TRBD1
J gene: TRBJ1-5
V gene: TRBV5-1
clone size: few
CDR3 length: 15
CDR3 protein: CASSLQGAGNQPQHF
CDR3 DNA: TGCGCCAGCAGCTTACAGGGGGCAGGCAATCAGCCCCAGCATTTT

D gene: TRBD2
J gene: TRBJ2-1
V gene: TRBV4-1
clone size: -
CDR3 length: 16
CDR3 protein: CASSQLAGSSYNEQFF
CDR3 DNA: TGCGCCAGCAGCCAACTAGCGGGGAGCTCCTACAATGAGCAGTTCTTC

D gene: TRBD1
J gene: TRBJ1-1
V gene: TRBV5-1
clone size: few
CDR3 length: 15
CDR3 protein: CASSLWDREDTEAFF
CDR3 DNA: TGCGCCAGCAGCTTATGGGACAGGGAGGACACTGAAGCTTTCTTT

D gene: -
J gene: TRBJ2-3
V gene: TRBV11-2
clone size: once
CDR3 length: 13
CDR3 protein: CASSRGFADTQYF
CDR3 DNA: TGTGCCAGCAGCCGAGGGTTCGCAGATACGCAGTATTTT

D gene: -
J gene: TRBJ1-4
V gene: TRBV2
clone size: few
CDR3 length: 13
CDR3 protein: CAGGRSTNEKLFF
CDR3 DNA: TGTGCCGGAGGACGGTCAACTAATGAAAAACTGTTTTTT

D gene: -
J gene: TRBJ1-1
V gene: TRBV11-2
clone size: -
CDR3 length: 16
CDR3 protein: CASSLGSARSNTEAFF
CDR3 DNA: TGTGCCAGCAGCTTAGGCTCCGCTAGGTCGAACACTGAAGCTTTCTTT

D gene: TRBD1
J gene: TRBJ1-2
V gene: TRBV9
clone size: -
CDR3 length: 17
CDR3 protein: CASSPQRGTGIYYGYTF
CDR3 DNA: TGTGCCAGCAGCCCCCAGAGGGGGACAGGGATCTATTATGGCTACACCTTC

D gene: -
J gene: TRBJ2-1
V gene: TRBV5-1
clone size: -
CDR3 length: 14
CDR3 protein: CASLRAGNYNEQFF
CDR3 DNA: TGCGCCAGCCTACGGGCGGGGAACTACAATGAGCAGTTCTTC

D gene: TRBD2
J gene: TRBJ2-5
V gene: TRBV7-2
clone size: once
CDR3 length: 14
CDR3 protein: CASSLAGAQETQYF
CDR3 DNA: TGTGCCAGCAGCCTAGCGGGGGCTCAAGAGACCCAGTACTTC

D gene: -
J gene: TRBJ1-5
V gene: TRBV6-1
clone size: once
CDR3 length: 16
CDR3 protein: CASSEFGRLNNQPQHF
CDR3 DNA: TGTGCCAGCAGTGAATTCGGCAGGTTAAACAATCAGCCCCAGCATTTT

D gene: TRBD1
J gene: TRBJ1-2
V gene: TRBV7-9
clone size: -
CDR3 length: 15
CDR3 protein: CASSSGTGISYGYTF
CDR3 DNA: TGTGCCAGCAGCTCCGGGACAGGGATCTCCTATGGCTACACCTTC

D gene: -
J gene: TRBJ2-7
V gene: TRBV9
clone size: -
CDR3 length: 15
CDR3 protein: CASSVGAGAPYEQYF
CDR3 DNA: TGTGCCAGCAGCGTAGGGGCGGGGGCACCCTACGAGCAGTACTTC

D gene: TRBD2
J gene: TRBJ2-4
V gene: TRBV10-3
clone size: -
CDR3 length: 23
CDR3 protein: CAISFSRSEVAGGPSLAKNIQYF
CDR3 DNA: TGTGCCATCAGTTTTTCAAGATCAGAAGTAGCGGGGGGGCCGTCCTTAGCCAAAAACATTCAGTACTTC

D gene: -
J gene: TRBJ2-5
V gene: TRBV5-4
clone size: -
CDR3 length: 13
CDR3 protein: CASSLLGGETQYF
CDR3 DNA: TGTGCCAGCAGCTTGCTAGGGGGAGAGACCCAGTACTTC

D gene: -
J gene: TRBJ2-6
V gene: TRBV27
clone size: once
CDR3 length: 14
CDR3 protein: CASSSISGANVLTF
CDR3 DNA: TGTGCCAGCAGTTCCATCTCTGGGGCCAACGTCCTGACTTTC

D gene: -
J gene: TRBJ2-3
V gene: TRBV7-9
clone size: -
CDR3 length: 15
CDR3 protein: CASSLAGRATDTQYF
CDR3 DNA: TGTGCCAGCAGCTTAGCGGGGCGAGCGACAGATACGCAGTATTTT

D gene: -
J gene: TRBJ1-1
V gene: TRBV7-9
clone size: -
CDR3 length: 13
CDR3 protein: CASSFNRDTEAFF
CDR3 DNA: TGTGCCAGCAGCTTTAACAGGGATACTGAAGCTTTCTTT

D gene: -
J gene: TRBJ1-2
V gene: TRBV7-9
clone size: -
CDR3 length: 14
CDR3 protein: CASSPGVTNYGYTF
CDR3 DNA: TGTGCCAGCAGCCCCGGGGTGACTAACTATGGCTACACCTTC

D gene: -
J gene: TRBJ2-5
V gene: TRBV9
clone size: -
CDR3 length: 16
CDR3 protein: CASSPRGRGGLETQYF
CDR3 DNA: TGTGCCAGCAGCCCCAGGGGGCGGGGGGGCCTCGAGACCCAGTACTTC

D gene: -
J gene: TRBJ1-2
V gene: TRBV19
clone size: few
CDR3 length: 13
CDR3 protein: CATHSAGGYGYTF
CDR3 DNA: TGTGCCACCCACTCGGCGGGGGGCTATGGCTACACCTTC

D gene: -
J gene: TRBJ2-1
V gene: TRBV6-5
clone size: -
CDR3 length: 14
CDR3 protein: CASSYSARGYEQFF
CDR3 DNA: TGTGCCAGCAGTTACTCGGCTCGCGGGTATGAGCAGTTCTTC

D gene: TRBD1
J gene: TRBJ2-7
V gene: TRBV10-3
clone size: few
CDR3 length: 11
CDR3 protein: CATQGPYEQYF
CDR3 DNA: TGTGCCACACAGGGGCCCTACGAGCAGTACTTC

D gene: -
J gene: TRBJ1-4
V gene: TRBV4-1
clone size: -
CDR3 length: 16
CDR3 protein: CASSQQWGVQFEKLFF
CDR3 DNA: TGCGCCAGCAGCCAGCAGTGGGGGGTTCAATTTGAAAAACTGTTTTTT

D gene: TRBD1
J gene: TRBJ2-7
V gene: TRBV11-3
clone size: -
CDR3 length: 13
CDR3 protein: CASSLSGGYEQYF
CDR3 DNA: TGTGCCAGCAGCCTTTCAGGGGGATACGAGCAGTACTTC

D gene: TRBD1
J gene: TRBJ1-2
V gene: TRBV18
clone size: -
CDR3 length: 12
CDR3 protein: CASSRDRGGYTF
CDR3 DNA: TGTGCCAGCTCACGCGACAGGGGTGGCTACACCTTC

D gene: -
J gene: TRBJ1-2
V gene: TRBV7-3
clone size: -
CDR3 length: 13
CDR3 protein: CASSPDRNYGYTF
CDR3 DNA: TGTGCCAGCAGCCCCGACAGGAACTATGGCTACACCTTC

D gene: TRBD2
J gene: TRBJ2-7
V gene: TRBV14
clone size: once
CDR3 length: 15
CDR3 protein: CASSQLGGASYEQYF
CDR3 DNA: TGTGCCAGCAGCCAACTCGGGGGGGCCTCCTACGAGCAGTACTTC

D gene: TRBD1
J gene: TRBJ2-3
V gene: TRBV11-2
clone size: -
CDR3 length: 15
CDR3 protein: CASSLRQGSTDTQYF
CDR3 DNA: TGTGCCAGCAGCTTGAGACAGGGTAGCACAGATACGCAGTATTTT

D gene: -
J gene: TRBJ1-6
V gene: TRBV5-1
clone size: once
CDR3 length: 12
CDR3 protein: CASSFGGGPLHF
CDR3 DNA: TGCGCCAGCAGCTTCGGGGGGGGACCCCTCCACTTT

D gene: -
J gene: TRBJ2-7
V gene: TRBV7-3
clone size: -
CDR3 length: 15
CDR3 protein: CASSWGTGPKNEQYF
CDR3 DNA: TGTGCCAGCAGCTGGGGTACAGGGCCTAAGAACGAGCAGTACTTC

D gene: -
J gene: TRBJ1-1
V gene: TRBV7-8
clone size: -
CDR3 length: 15
CDR3 protein: CASSALRGQNTEAFF
CDR3 DNA: TGTGCCAGCAGCGCATTGAGGGGACAGAACACTGAAGCTTTCTTT

D gene: -
J gene: TRBJ1-2
V gene: TRBV6-5
clone size: -
CDR3 length: 13
CDR3 protein: CASSTPSGYGYTF
CDR3 DNA: TGTGCCAGCAGTACCCCTTCGGGGTATGGCTACACCTTC

D gene: -
J gene: TRBJ2-4
V gene: TRBV13
clone size: -
CDR3 length: 16
CDR3 protein: CASSLFWQGPKNIQYF
CDR3 DNA: TGTGCCAGCAGCTTATTCTGGCAGGGGCCCAAAAACATTCAGTACTTC

D gene: -
J gene: TRBJ1-2
V gene: TRBV12-3/TRBV12-4
clone size: -
CDR3 length: 12
CDR3 protein: CASSLSNYGYTF
CDR3 DNA: TGTGCCAGCAGTTTGAGCAACTATGGCTACACCTTC

D gene: TRBD2
J gene: TRBJ2-2
V gene: TRBV19
clone size: -
CDR3 length: 16
CDR3 protein: CASSISPGTSPGELFF
CDR3 DNA: TGTGCCAGTAGTATCAGTCCCGGGACTAGTCCCGGGGAGCTGTTTTTT

D gene: -
J gene: TRBJ1-1
V gene: TRBV5-1
clone size: -
CDR3 length: 16
CDR3 protein: CASSLGSITGKTEAFF
CDR3 DNA: TGCGCCAGCAGCTTGGGGTCCATAACAGGGAAGACTGAAGCTTTCTTT

D gene: TRBD1
J gene: TRBJ1-1
V gene: TRBV11-2
clone size: few
CDR3 length: 14
CDR3 protein: CASSPGTGPRRAFF
CDR3 DNA: TGTGCCAGCAGCCCGGGGACAGGACCTCGGAGGGCTTTCTTT

D gene: TRBD1
J gene: TRBJ1-5
V gene: TRBV7-2
clone size: few
CDR3 length: 15
CDR3 protein: CASTLGQGGYQPQHF
CDR3 DNA: TGTGCCAGCACCCTTGGACAGGGGGGATATCAGCCCCAGCATTTT

D gene: TRBD1
J gene: TRBJ1-5
V gene: TRBV19
clone size: once
CDR3 length: 15
CDR3 protein: CASSTSGGAGQPQHF
CDR3 DNA: TGTGCCAGTAGTACATCAGGGGGCGCTGGTCAGCCCCAGCATTTT

D gene: -
J gene: TRBJ1-1
V gene: TRBV9
clone size: once
CDR3 length: 15
CDR3 protein: CASSVGGQPNTEAFF
CDR3 DNA: TGTGCCAGCAGCGTAGGAGGACAACCGAACACTGAAGCTTTCTTT

D gene: TRBD1
J gene: TRBJ1-2
V gene: TRBV6-5
clone size: -
CDR3 length: 13
CDR3 protein: CASSRGQYYGYTF
CDR3 DNA: TGTGCCAGCAGCCGGGGACAGTACTATGGCTACACCTTC